This T cell receptor (beta chain) derives from a study of T cell responses to AZD1222 COVID-19 vaccine. TCRdb's copy holds only in-frame clones and misses some; the assay was immunoSEQ multiplex PCR. Here the sample spans roughly 110,000 clones, approximately 90% being singletons. Notes on the study in general: Repertoire sampling occurred only after the peak T cell response.

Note on this clone: Its antigen is currently unknown.

Germline lookup yields CDR1 LGHNA and CDR2 YSLEER. The CDR3 length is 13 residues. Trimming shortened V by 1 base and J by 7 bases, and 7 bases separated the two germline ends. The origin of this receptor is an adult in good health. The chain recombines TRBV4-3 with TRBJ2-2; D unclear. The sequences come from peripheral blood, collected on day 0 of AZD1222 vaccination. The CDR3 sequence: CASSQVKSGELFF. The CDR3 DNA reads TGCGCCAGCAGCCAAGTCAAAAGCGGGGAGCTGTTTTTT.